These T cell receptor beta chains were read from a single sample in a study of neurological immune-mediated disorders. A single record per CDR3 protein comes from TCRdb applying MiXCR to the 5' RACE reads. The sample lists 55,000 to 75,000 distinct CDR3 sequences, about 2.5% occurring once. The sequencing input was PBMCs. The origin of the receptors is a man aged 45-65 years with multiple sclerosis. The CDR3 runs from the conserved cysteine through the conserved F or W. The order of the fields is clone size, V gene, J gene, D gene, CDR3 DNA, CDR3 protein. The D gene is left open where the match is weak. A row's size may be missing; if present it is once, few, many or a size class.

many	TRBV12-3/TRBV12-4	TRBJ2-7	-	TGTGCCAGCAGTTTACGGGCAGGGGCGGGGGAGCAGTACTTC	CASSLRAGAGEQYF
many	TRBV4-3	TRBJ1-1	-	TGCGCCAGCAGCCAAGGATCCTTGAACACTGAAGCTTTCTTT	CASSQGSLNTEAFF
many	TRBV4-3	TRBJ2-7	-	TGCGCCAGCAGCCGCGGGCTCTCCTACGAGCAGTACTTC	CASSRGLSYEQYF
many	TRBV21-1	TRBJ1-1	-	TGTGCCAGCAGCGAACCGACAGGTTGGGGCACTGAAGCTTTCTTT	CASSEPTGWGTEAFF
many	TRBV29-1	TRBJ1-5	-	TGCAGCGTTGAAGTCCTGCCAAATCAGCCCCAGCATTTT	CSVEVLPNQPQHF
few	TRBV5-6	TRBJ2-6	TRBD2	TGTGCCAGCAGCTTGGTCAGCGGGAGCTCTGGGGCCAACGTCCTGACTTTC	CASSLVSGSSGANVLTF
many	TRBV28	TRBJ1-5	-	TGTGCCAGCAGTTCCTACAGGGTACGGGGTCAGCCCCAGCATTTT	CASSSYRVRGQPQHF
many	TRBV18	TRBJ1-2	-	TGTGCCAGCTCACCAACGTCCCTGAGTGGGGGCCCTAACTATGGCTACACCTTC	CASSPTSLSGGPNYGYTF
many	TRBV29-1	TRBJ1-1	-	TGCAGCGTTGTCCCAGGGAACACTGAAGCTTTCTTT	CSVVPGNTEAFF
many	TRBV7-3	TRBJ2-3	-	TGTGCCAGCAGCTTAAATGGCGGGCGGGATACGCAGTATTTT	CASSLNGGRDTQYF
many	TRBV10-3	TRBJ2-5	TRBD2	TGTGCCACCGCTGCTAGCGGGGCAGGGCAAGAGACCCAGTACTTC	CATAASGAGQETQYF
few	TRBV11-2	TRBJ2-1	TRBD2	TGTGCCAGCAGCTTAGACGTTAGATTAGCGGGCCCCTCCTACAATGAGCAGTTCTTC	CASSLDVRLAGPSYNEQFF
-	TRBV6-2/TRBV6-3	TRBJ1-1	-	TGTGCCAGCACCCGGAGGGCTGAAGCTTTCTTT	CASTRRAEAFF
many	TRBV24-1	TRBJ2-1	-	TGTGCCACCAGTGACCCCCCGCGGGGCTACAATGAGCAGTTCTTC	CATSDPPRGYNEQFF
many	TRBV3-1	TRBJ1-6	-	TGTGCCAGCAGCCCTAGGGGCCCCTCTTCACCCCTCCACTTT	CASSPRGPSSPLHF
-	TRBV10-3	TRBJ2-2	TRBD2	TGTGCCATCAGCTTTAGCGGGGGGGCGAGCACCGGGGAGCTGTTTTTT	CAISFSGGASTGELFF
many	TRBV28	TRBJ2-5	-	TGTGCCAGCAGTTCAACGGGACCCCGGATGGAGACCCAGTACTTC	CASSSTGPRMETQYF
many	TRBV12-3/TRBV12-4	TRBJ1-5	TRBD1	TGTGCCAGCAGCGGGACAGGGAATCAGCCCCAGCATTTT	CASSGTGNQPQHF
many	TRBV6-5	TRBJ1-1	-	TGTGCCAGCAGTATTACAGGGTTGGGGCATGGGAACACTGAAGCTTTCTTT	CASSITGLGHGNTEAFF
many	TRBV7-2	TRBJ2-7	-	TGTGCCAGCAGCTTAGCGCTAGCCCAGGGGTCCTACGAGCAGTACTTC	CASSLALAQGSYEQYF
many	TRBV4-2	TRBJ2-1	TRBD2	TGTGCCAGCAGCCAAGGCGGGGGGCCCCCCGGCGAGCAGTTCTTC	CASSQGGGPPGEQFF
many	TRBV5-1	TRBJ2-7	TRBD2	TGCGCCAGCACCACGGGGGGGGTGGGGATCTACGAGCAGTACTTC	CASTTGGVGIYEQYF
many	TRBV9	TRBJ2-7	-	TGTGCCAGCAGCGTAGAAGGCCACCACGAGCAGTACTTC	CASSVEGHHEQYF
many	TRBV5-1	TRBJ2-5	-	TGCGCCAGCAGCTTGGCGGGTAGCGGACAAGAGACCCAGTACTTC	CASSLAGSGQETQYF
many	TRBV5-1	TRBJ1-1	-	TGCGCCAGCAGCTTGCAAAACCCCACTGAAGCTTTCTTT	CASSLQNPTEAFF
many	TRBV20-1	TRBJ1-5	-	TGCAGTGCTGGGGTGCGGGCCGGGGGTCAGCCCCAGCATTTT	CSAGVRAGGQPQHF
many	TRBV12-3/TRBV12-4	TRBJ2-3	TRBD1	TGTGCCAGCAACCCACAGGGGGCGAGTGTCTCAGATACGCAGTATTTT	CASNPQGASVSDTQYF
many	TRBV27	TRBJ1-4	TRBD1	TGTGCCAGCAGTTGGAGAGGGGGCAATGAAAAACTGTTTTTT	CASSWRGGNEKLFF
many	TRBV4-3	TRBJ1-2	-	TGCGCCAGCAGCCAAGATCCGGGGGGCAACTATGGCTACACCTTC	CASSQDPGGNYGYTF
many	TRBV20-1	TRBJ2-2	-	TGCAGTGCTAGAGATCTTGGGGTGGGAAACACCGGGGAGCTGTTTTTT	CSARDLGVGNTGELFF
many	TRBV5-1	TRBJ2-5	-	TGCGCCAGCAGCTTGGCCCCGGGGGCGCTGGGGGAGACCCAGTACTTC	CASSLAPGALGETQYF
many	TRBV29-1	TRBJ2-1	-	TGCAGCGTTGACCGGGGGGCAGCCTACAATGAGCAGTTCTTC	CSVDRGAAYNEQFF
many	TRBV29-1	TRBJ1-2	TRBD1	TGCAGCGTCGGGACAGGGGATTACGTCTATGGCTACACCTTC	CSVGTGDYVYGYTF
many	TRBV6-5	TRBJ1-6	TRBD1	TGTGCCAGCAGTCCAGGGACAGGGGGCAATTCACCCCTCCACTTT	CASSPGTGGNSPLHF
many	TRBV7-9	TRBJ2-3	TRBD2	TGTGCCAGCAGCTTAGATCAGGGCGGGGGGGGCACAGATACGCAGTATTTT	CASSLDQGGGGTDTQYF
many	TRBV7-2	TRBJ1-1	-	TGTGCCAGCAGCTTTACAGGGCAGCGTGAAGCTTTCTTT	CASSFTGQREAFF
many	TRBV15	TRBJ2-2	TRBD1	TGTGCCACCAGCAGAGCCGGACAGGGAAGTACCGGGGAGCTGTTTTTT	CATSRAGQGSTGELFF
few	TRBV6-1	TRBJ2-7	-	TGTGCCAGCAGGGACAGTTACGAGCAGTACTTC	CASRDSYEQYF
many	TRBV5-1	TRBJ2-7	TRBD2	TGCGCCAGCAGTCTTGGCGGGGGGAACTCCTACGAGCAGTACTTC	CASSLGGGNSYEQYF
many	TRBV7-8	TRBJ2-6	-	TGTGCCAGCAGCCTCTGGACTGTTGGATCTGGGGCCAACGTCCTGACTTTC	CASSLWTVGSGANVLTF
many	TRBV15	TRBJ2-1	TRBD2	TGTGCCACCAGCAGAAGTAGCGGGGTTTACAATGAGCAGTTCTTC	CATSRSSGVYNEQFF
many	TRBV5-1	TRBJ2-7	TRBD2	TGCGCCAGCAGCTCTGGACTAGCGGGGGGCCGGTCTACCTACGAGCAGTACTTC	CASSSGLAGGRSTYEQYF
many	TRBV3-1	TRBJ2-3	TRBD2	TGTGCCAGCAGCCCGACTTCCGGGACTAGCGGCACAGATACGCAGTATTTT	CASSPTSGTSGTDTQYF
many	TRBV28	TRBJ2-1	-	TGTGCCAGCAGTTTTGTGGGGGCCAATGAGCAGTTCTTC	CASSFVGANEQFF
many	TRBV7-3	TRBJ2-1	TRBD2	TGTGCCAGCAGCTTAGCTAGCGGGTACTACAATGAGCAGTTCTTC	CASSLASGYYNEQFF
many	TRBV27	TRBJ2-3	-	TGTGCCAGCGACAGGATGACAGATACGCAGTATTTT	CASDRMTDTQYF
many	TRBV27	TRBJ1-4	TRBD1	TGTGCCAGCAGTTCTCTCAGGGGGAAACAAAATGAAAAACTGTTTTTT	CASSSLRGKQNEKLFF